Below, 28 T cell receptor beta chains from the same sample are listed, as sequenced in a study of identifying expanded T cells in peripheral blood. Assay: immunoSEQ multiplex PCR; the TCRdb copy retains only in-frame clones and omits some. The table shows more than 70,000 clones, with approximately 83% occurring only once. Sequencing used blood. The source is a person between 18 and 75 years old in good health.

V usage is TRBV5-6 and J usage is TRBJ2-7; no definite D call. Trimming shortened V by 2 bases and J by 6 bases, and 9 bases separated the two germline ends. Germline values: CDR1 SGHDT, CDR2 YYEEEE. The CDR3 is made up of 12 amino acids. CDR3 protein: CASSFRVAEQYF. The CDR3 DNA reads TGTGCCAGCAGCTTTCGGGTGGCCGAGCAGTACTTC.

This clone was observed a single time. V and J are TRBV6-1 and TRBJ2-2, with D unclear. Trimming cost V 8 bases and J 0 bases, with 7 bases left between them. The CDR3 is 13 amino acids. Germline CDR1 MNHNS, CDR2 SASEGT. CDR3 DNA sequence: TGTGCCAGCGACTCTCCGAACACCGGGGAGCTGTTTTTT. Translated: CASDSPNTGELFF.

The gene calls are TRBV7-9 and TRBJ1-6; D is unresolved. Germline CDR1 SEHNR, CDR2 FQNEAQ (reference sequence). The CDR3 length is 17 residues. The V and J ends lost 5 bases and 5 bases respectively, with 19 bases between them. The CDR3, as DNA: TGTGCCAGCAGCCGAGGAGGGCCAGGCTCGGATAATTCACCCCTCCACTTT. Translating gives CASSRGGPGSDNSPLHF.

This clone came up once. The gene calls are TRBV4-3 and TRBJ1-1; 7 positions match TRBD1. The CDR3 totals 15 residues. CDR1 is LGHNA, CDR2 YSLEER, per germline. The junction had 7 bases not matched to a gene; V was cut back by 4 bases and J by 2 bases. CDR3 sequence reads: CASSPRQGLNTEAFF. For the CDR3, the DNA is TGCGCCAGCAGCCCCAGACAGGGATTAAACACTGAAGCTTTCTTT.

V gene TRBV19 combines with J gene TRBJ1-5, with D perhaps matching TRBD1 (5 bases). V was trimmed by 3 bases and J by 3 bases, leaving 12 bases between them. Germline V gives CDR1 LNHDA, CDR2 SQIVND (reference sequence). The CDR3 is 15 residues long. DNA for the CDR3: TGTGCCAGTAGTATCGGGGCATTTCACAATCAGCCCCAGCATTTT. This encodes CASSIGAFHNQPQHF.

CDR3 in amino acids: CASSLTPRGAVQPQHF. In DNA form, the CDR3 reads TGTGCCAGCAGCTTAACCCCCCGGGGGGCGGTCCAGCCCCAGCATTTT. V and J are TRBV7-8 and TRBJ1-5; the D gene is possibly TRBD1 (6 bases). The CDR3 is 16 amino acids. The V gene's germline CDR1 is SGHVS and CDR2 FQNEAQ. Trimming pared 2 bases from V and 7 bases from J, leaving 18 bases between.

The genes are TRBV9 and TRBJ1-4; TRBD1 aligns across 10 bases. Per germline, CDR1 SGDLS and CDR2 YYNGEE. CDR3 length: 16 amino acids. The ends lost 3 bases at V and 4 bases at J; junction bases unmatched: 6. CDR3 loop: CASSGPGTGVNEKLFF. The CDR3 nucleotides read TGTGCCAGCAGCGGACCCGGGACAGGGGTTAATGAAAAACTGTTTTTT.

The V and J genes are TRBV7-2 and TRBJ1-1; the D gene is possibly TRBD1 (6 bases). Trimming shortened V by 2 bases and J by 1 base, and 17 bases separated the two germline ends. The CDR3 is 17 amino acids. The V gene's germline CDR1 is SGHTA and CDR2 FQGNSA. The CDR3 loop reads CASSLIGGPRGNTEAFF. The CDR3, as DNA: TGTGCCAGCAGCTTAATAGGGGGTCCCCGGGGGAACACTGAAGCTTTCTTT.

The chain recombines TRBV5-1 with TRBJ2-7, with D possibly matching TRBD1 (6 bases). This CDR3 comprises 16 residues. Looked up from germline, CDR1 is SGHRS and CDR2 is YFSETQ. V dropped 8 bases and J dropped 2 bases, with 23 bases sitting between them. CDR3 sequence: CASCWGLTGATYEQYF. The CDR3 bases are TGCGCCAGTTGCTGGGGTTTGACAGGAGCGACCTACGAGCAGTACTTC. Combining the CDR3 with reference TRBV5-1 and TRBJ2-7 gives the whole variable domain KAGVTQTPRYLIKTRGQQVTLSCSPISGHRSVSWYQQTPGQGLQFLFEYFSETQRNKGNFPGRFSGRQFSNSRSEMNVSTLELGDSALYLCASCWGLTGATYEQYFGPGTRLTVT.

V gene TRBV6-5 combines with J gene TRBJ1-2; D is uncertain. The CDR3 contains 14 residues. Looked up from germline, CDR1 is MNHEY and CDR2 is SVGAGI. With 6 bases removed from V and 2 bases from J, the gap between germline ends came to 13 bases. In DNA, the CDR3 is TGTGCCAGCAGCCTCCACCAATCCAACTATGGCTACACCTTC. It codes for CASSLHQSNYGYTF.

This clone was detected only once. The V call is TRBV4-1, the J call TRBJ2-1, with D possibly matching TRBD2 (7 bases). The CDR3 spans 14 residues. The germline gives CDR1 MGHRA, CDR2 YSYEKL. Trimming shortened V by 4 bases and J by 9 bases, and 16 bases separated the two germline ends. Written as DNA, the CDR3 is TGCGCCAGCAGCCGAGGGGGGGTTGAGGGTGAGCAGTTCTTC. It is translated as CASSRGGVEGEQFF.

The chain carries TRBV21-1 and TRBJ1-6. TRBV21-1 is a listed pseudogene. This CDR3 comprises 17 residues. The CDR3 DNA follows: TGTGCCAGCAGCCCACTCCCACCGGGTTCATATTATTCACCCCTCCACTTT. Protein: CASSPLPPGSYYSPLHF.

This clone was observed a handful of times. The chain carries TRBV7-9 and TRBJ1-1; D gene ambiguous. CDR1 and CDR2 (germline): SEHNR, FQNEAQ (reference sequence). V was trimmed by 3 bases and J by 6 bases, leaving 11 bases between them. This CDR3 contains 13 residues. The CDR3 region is CASSLISVPEAFF. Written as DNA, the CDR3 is TGTGCCAGCAGCTTGATTTCCGTCCCTGAAGCTTTCTTT. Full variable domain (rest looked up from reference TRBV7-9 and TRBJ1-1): DTGVSQNPRHKITKRGQNVTFRCDPISEHNRLYWYRQTLGQGPEFLTYFQNEAQLEKSRLLSDRFSAERPKGSFSTLEIQRTEQGDSAMYLCASSLISVPEAFFGQGTRLTVV.

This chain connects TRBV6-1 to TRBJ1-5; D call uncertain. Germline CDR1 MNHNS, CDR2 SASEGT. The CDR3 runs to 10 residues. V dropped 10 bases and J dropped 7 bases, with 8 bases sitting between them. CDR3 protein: CATAFQPQHF. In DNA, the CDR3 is TGTGCCACCGCATTCCAGCCCCAGCATTTT.

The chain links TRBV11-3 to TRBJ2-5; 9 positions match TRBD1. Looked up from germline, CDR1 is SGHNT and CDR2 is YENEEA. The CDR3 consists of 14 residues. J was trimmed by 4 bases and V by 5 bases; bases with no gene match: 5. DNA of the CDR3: TGTGCCAGCAGCCTACAGGGGGCAAGAGAGACCCAGTACTTC. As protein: CASSLQGARETQYF.

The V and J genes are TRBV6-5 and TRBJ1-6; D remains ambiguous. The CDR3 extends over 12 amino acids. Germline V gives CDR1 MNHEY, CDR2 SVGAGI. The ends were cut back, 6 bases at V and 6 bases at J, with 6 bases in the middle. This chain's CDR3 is CASRTLNSPLHF. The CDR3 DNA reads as TGTGCCAGCAGGACTCTTAATTCACCCCTCCACTTT.

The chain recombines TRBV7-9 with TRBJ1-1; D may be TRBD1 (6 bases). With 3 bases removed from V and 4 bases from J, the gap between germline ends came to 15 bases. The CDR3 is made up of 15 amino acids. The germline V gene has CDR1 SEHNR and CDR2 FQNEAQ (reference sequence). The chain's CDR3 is CASSLGGARPTEAFF. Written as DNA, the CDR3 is TGTGCCAGCAGCTTGGGGGGGGCGCGCCCCACTGAAGCTTTCTTT.

The CDR3 nucleotides read TGTGCCAGCAGCGTAGAGCCGAATCCCTCCTTTCATAACACTGAAGCTTTCTTT. Protein product: CASSVEPNPSFHNTEAFF. The V gene is TRBV9, the J gene TRBJ1-1; D gene uncertain. The CDR3 runs to 18 residues. The ends were cut back, 0 bases at V and 2 bases at J, with 20 bases in the middle. Germline CDR1 is SGDLS and CDR2 is YYNGEE.

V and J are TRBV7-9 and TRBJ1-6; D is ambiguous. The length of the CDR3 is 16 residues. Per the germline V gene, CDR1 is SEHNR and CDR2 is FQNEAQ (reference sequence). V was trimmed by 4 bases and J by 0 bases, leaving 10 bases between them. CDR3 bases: TGTGCCAGCAGCTATGGCGGGTACTCCTATAATTCACCCCTCCACTTT. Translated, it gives CASSYGGYSYNSPLHF.

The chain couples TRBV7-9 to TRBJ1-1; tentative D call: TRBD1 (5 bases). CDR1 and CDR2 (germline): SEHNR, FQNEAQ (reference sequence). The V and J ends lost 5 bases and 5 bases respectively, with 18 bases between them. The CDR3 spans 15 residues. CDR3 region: CASSRRGQRHTEAFF. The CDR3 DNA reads TGTGCCAGCAGCAGAAGGGGTCAGCGCCATACTGAAGCTTTCTTT.

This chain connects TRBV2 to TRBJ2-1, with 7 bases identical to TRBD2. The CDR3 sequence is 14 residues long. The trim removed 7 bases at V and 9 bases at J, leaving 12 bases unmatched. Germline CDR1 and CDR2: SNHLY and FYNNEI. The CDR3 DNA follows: TGTGCCAGCACTGGGGTGCGGGGGTTCGGTGAGCAGTTCTTC. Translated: CASTGVRGFGEQFF. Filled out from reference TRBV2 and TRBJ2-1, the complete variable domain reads EPEVTQTPSHQVTQMGQEVILRCVPISNHLYFYWYRQILGQKVEFLVSFYNNEISEKSEIFDDQFSVERPDGSNFTLKIRSTKLEDSAMYFCASTGVRGFGEQFFGPGTRLTVL.

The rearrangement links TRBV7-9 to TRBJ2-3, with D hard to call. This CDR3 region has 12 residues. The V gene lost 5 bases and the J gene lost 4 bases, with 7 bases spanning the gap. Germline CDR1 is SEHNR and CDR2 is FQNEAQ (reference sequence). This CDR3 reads CASSPLADTQYF. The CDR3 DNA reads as TGTGCCAGCAGCCCCTTAGCAGATACGCAGTATTTT.

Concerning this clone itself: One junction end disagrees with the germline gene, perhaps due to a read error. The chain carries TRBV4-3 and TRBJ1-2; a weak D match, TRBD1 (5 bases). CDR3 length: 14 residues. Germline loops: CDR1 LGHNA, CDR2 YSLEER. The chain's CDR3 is CASSQEGVGGGYTF. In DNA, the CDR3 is TGCGCCAGCAGTCAAGAAGGGGTCGGTGGTGGCTACACCTTC.

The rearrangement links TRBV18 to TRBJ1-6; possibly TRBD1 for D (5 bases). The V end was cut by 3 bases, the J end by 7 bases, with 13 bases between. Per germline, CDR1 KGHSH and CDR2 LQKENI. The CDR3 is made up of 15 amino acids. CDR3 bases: TGTGCCAGCTCACCCGGGGCCACCCCCAATTCACCCCTCCACTTT. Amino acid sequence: CASSPGATPNSPLHF.

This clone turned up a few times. This CDR3 is CASSFSRGGSSWVWGYTF. The CDR3 DNA reads as TGTGCCAGCAGTTTTTCGAGAGGGGGCTCGAGTTGGGTTTGGGGCTACACCTTC. J is TRBJ1-2 and V is TRBV27; 7 bases fit TRBD1. The V and J ends lost 3 bases and 8 bases, in that order; junction bases with no gene match: 21. The CDR3 covers 18 residues. Germline assignment: CDR1 MNHEY and CDR2 SMNVEV (reference sequence).

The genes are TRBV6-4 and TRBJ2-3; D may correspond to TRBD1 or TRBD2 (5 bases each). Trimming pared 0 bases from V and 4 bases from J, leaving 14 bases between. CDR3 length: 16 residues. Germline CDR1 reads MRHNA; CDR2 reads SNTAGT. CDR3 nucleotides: TGTGCCAGCAGTGACTCCGGGGCTAGTGGGGCAGATACGCAGTATTTT. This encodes CASSDSGASGADTQYF.

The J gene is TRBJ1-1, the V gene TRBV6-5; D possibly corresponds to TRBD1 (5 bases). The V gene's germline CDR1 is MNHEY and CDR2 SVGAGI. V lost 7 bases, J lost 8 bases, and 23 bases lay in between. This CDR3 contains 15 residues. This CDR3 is CASTFSRLTRGEAFF. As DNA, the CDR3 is TGTGCCAGCACCTTCTCCCGACTAACGCGGGGGGAAGCTTTCTTT.

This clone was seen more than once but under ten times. The CDR3 DNA follows: TGTGCCAGCAGCCACAGGGGTACTGAAGCTTTCTTT. It encodes CASSHRGTEAFF. The V call is TRBV2, the J call TRBJ1-1; 7 nucleotides match TRBD1. Germline trimming cut 6 bases from V and 5 bases from J; bases unmatched to any gene: 3. The CDR3 has 12 amino acids. Germline V gene data show CDR1 as SNHLY and CDR2 as FYNNEI.